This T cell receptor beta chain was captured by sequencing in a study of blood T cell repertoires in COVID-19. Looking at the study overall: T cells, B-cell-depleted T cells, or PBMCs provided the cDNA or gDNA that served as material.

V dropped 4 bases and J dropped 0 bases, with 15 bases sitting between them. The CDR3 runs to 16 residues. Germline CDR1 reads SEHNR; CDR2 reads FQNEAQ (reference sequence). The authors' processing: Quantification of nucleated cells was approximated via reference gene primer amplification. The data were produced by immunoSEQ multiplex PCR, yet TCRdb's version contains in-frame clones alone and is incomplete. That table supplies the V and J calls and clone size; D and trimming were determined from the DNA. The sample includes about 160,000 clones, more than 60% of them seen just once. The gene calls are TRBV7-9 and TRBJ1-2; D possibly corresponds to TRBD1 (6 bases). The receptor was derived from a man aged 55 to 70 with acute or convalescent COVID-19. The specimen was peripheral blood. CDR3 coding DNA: TGTGCCAGCAGCTCGGCAAGGGACATAGCTAACTATGGCTACACCTTC. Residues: CASSSARDIANYGYTF.